The rows below give T cell receptor beta chains drawn from one sample of a study of blood T cell repertoires in COVID-19. Only in-frame clones appear in the TCRdb table, and some are missing; sequencing was by immunoSEQ multiplex PCR. The sample contains 110,000 to 150,000 clones, around 90% of which appear only once. Input material: peripheral blood. The receptors stem from a man between 65 and 85 years old with acute or convalescent COVID-19. Each CDR3 is given without its conserved first and last residue. Expanded clones are given a class, and other clones once, few, many or no size at all.

abundance: once
v_gene: TRBV5-1
CDR3aa: ASSQLGQVNEQF

abundance: NA
v_gene: TRBV19
CDR3aa: ASSTLGSSYNEQF

abundance: NA
v_gene: TRBV6-6
CDR3aa: ASSYDRGIVEQY

abundance: NA
v_gene: TRBV5-1
CDR3aa: ASSLAADGYT

abundance: NA
v_gene: TRBV28
CDR3aa: ASRIRDYEQY

abundance: NA
v_gene: TRBV2
CDR3aa: ASSEALAGRGYT

abundance: NA
v_gene: TRBV2
CDR3aa: ASSERTGVPPQH

abundance: NA
v_gene: TRBV7-9
CDR3aa: ASSSLDEDQAF

abundance: few
v_gene: TRBV9
CDR3aa: ASSVSQAETDTQY

abundance: NA
v_gene: TRBV7-9
CDR3aa: ASSSPGQGETQY

abundance: NA
v_gene: TRBV19
CDR3aa: ASSISGGMTYEQY

abundance: NA
v_gene: TRBV7-3
CDR3aa: ASSLTGAGARQETQY

abundance: NA
v_gene: TRBV7-9
CDR3aa: ASSFSNAMNTEAF

abundance: once
v_gene: TRBV4-1
CDR3aa: ASSQDRDRVGGELF

abundance: once
v_gene: TRBV7-2
CDR3aa: ASSRLGLGETQY

abundance: NA
v_gene: TRBV7-9
CDR3aa: ASSAGRFTDTQY

abundance: NA
v_gene: TRBV6-5
CDR3aa: ASSFRDRVHEQY

abundance: NA
v_gene: TRBV28
CDR3aa: ASTTTGRINQPQH

abundance: NA
v_gene: TRBV10-1
CDR3aa: ASSESPGAEAF

abundance: NA
v_gene: TRBV2
CDR3aa: ASSLSGRGTGELF

abundance: NA
v_gene: TRBV6-5
CDR3aa: ASRLHPGQANTIY

abundance: NA
v_gene: TRBV7-8
CDR3aa: ASSYRGGEFAYEQY

abundance: NA
v_gene: TRBV4-1
CDR3aa: ASSQESAGSGGST

abundance: NA
v_gene: TRBV19
CDR3aa: ASSIIGEYQPQH

abundance: NA
v_gene: TRBV7-9
CDR3aa: ASSNDRESRELF

abundance: NA
v_gene: TRBV7-9
CDR3aa: ASSFTGEYGYT

abundance: NA
v_gene: TRBV7-2
CDR3aa: ASSLGLADPFMRDTQY

abundance: NA
v_gene: TRBV5-1
CDR3aa: ASSLDRAGGYT

abundance: NA
v_gene: TRBV5-1
CDR3aa: ASRLDTGELF